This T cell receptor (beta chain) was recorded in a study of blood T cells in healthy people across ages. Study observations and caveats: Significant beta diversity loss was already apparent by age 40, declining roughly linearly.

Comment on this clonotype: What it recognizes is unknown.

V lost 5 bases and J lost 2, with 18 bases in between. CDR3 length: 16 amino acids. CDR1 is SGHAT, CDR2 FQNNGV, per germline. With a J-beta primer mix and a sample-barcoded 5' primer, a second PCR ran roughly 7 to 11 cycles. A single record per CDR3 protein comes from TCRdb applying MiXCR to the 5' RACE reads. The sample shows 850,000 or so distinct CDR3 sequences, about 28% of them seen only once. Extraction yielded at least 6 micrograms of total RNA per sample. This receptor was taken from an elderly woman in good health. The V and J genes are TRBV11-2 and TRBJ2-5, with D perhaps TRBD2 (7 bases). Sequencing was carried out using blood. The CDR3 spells CASSRFGGAIQETQYF. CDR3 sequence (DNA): TGTGCCAGCAGCCGCTTTGGGGGGGCGATTCAAGAGACCCAGTACTTC. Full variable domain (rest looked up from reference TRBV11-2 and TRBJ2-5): EAGVAQSPRYKIIEKRQSVAFWCNPISGHATLYWYQQILGQGPKLLIQFQNNGVVDDSQLPKDRFSAERLKGVDSTLKIQPAKLEDSAVYLCASSRFGGAIQETQYFGPGTRLLVL.